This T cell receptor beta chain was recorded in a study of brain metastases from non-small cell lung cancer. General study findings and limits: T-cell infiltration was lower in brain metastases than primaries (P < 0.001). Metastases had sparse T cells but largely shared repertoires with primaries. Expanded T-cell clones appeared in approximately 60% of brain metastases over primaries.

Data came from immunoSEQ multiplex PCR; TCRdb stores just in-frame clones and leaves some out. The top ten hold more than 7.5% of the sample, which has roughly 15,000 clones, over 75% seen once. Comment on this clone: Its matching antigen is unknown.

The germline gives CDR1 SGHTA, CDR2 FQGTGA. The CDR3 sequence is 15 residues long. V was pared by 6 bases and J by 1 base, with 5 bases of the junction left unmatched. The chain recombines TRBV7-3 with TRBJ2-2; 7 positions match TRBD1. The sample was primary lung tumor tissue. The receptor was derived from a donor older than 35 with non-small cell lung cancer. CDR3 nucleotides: TGTGCCAGCAGACCGGGACAGAGGAACACCGGGGAGCTGTTTTTT. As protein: CASRPGQRNTGELFF.